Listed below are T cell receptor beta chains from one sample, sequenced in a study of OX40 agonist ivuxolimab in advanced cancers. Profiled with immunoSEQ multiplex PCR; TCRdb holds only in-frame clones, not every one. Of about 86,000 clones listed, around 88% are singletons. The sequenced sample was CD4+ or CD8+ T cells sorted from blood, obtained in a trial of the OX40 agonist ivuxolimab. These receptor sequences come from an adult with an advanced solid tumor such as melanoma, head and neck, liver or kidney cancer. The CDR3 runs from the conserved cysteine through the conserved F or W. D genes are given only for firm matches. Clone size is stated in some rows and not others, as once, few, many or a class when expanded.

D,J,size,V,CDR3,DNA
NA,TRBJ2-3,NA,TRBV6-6,CASSYSGDPTDTQYF,TGTGCCAGCAGTTACTCGGGAGATCCCACAGATACGCAGTATTTT
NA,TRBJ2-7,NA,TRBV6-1,CASDLDRILSEQYF,TGTGCCAGCGATCTCGACAGGATCCTGAGTGAGCAGTACTTC
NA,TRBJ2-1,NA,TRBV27,CASSRQRGALNEQFF,TGTGCCAGCAGTCGACAGAGGGGGGCCTTAAATGAGCAGTTCTTC
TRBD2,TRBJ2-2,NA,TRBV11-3,CASSWAWGGSAGELFF,TGTGCCAGCAGCTGGGCCTGGGGCGGGAGTGCAGGGGAGCTGTTTTTT
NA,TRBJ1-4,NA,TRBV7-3,CASSPSGGANEKLFF,TGTGCCAGCAGCCCCTCGGGGGGAGCTAATGAAAAACTGTTTTTT
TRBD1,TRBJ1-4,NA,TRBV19,CASSMGQGSEKLFF,TGTGCCAGTAGTATGGGACAGGGGTCTGAAAAACTGTTTTTT
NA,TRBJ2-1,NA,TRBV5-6,CASSLGGNEQFF,TGTGCCAGCAGCTTAGGGGGTAATGAGCAGTTCTTC
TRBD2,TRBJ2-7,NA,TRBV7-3,CASRAAGPYEQYF,TGTGCCAGCAGAGCAGCGGGGCCCTACGAGCAGTACTTC
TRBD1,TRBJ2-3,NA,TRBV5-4,CASRRQGATSTDTQYF,TGTGCCAGCAGACGACAGGGGGCTACCAGCACAGATACGCAGTATTTT
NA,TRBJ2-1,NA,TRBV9,CASSVVWRGSYNEQFF,TGTGCCAGCAGCGTAGTGTGGCGGGGCTCCTACAATGAGCAGTTCTTC
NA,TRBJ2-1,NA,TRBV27,CASSLSASENYNEQFF,TGTGCCAGCAGTTTATCGGCTAGCGAGAATTACAATGAGCAGTTCTTC
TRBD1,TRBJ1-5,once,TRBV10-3,CAISEPDRAQHF,TGTGCCATCAGTGAGCCCGACAGGGCCCAGCATTTT
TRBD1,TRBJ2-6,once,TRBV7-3,CASSLRPGGPGANVLTF,TGTGCCAGCAGCTTACGACCAGGGGGCCCTGGGGCCAACGTCCTGACTTTC
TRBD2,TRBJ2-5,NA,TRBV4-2,CASSQDWRGAGRETQYF,TGTGCCAGCAGCCAAGATTGGAGAGGAGCGGGGAGAGAGACCCAGTACTTC
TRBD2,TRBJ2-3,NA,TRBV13,CASSFRGGSGTDTQYF,TGTGCCAGCAGCTTCCGTGGCGGGAGTGGAACAGATACGCAGTATTTT
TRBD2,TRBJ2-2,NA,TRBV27,CASSRLAAITGELFF,TGTGCCAGCAGCAGACTAGCGGCTATCACCGGGGAGCTGTTTTTT
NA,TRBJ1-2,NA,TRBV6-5,CASSYGPSNYGYTF,TGTGCCAGCAGTTACGGGCCATCTAACTATGGCTACACCTTC
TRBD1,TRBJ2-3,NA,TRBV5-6,CASSLPRDRRFTDTQYF,TGTGCCAGCAGCTTGCCCCGGGACAGACGTTTCACAGATACGCAGTATTTT
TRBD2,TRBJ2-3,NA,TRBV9,CASSVKSGGAPDTQYF,TGTGCCAGCAGCGTAAAAAGCGGGGGGGCCCCAGATACGCAGTATTTT
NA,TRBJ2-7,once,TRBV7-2,CASSLGWGRGYEQYF,TGTGCCAGCAGCTTAGGTTGGGGGCGAGGCTACGAGCAGTACTTC
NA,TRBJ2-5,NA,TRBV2,CASRTVPGETQYF,TGTGCCAGCAGGACAGTCCCCGGAGAGACCCAGTACTTC
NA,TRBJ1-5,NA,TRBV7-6,CASSLERGQPQHF,TGTGCCAGCAGCTTAGAGCGGGGGCAGCCCCAGCATTTT
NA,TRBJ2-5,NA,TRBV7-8,CASSLGSQGYQETQYF,TGTGCCAGCAGCTTAGGCAGCCAGGGGTACCAAGAGACCCAGTACTTC
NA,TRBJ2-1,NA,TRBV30,CAWSISVGGEQFF,TGTGCCTGGAGTATCAGTGTAGGGGGGGAGCAGTTCTTC
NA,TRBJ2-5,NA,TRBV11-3,CASKGAGETQYF,TGTGCCAGCAAAGGGGCGGGGGAGACCCAGTACTTC
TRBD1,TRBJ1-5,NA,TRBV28,CASSFDRAYSNQPQHF,TGTGCCAGCAGTTTCGACAGGGCGTATAGCAATCAGCCCCAGCATTTT
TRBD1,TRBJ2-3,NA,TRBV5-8,CASKYRGTDTQYF,TGTGCCAGCAAGTACAGGGGGACAGATACGCAGTATTTT
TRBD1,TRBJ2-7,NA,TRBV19,CASKGQPSSYEQYF,TGTGCCAGTAAGGGACAGCCGTCCTCCTACGAGCAGTACTTC
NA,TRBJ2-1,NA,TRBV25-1,CASSDYKRLRANEQFF,TGTGCCAGCAGCGACTATAAGAGATTGAGAGCCAATGAGCAGTTCTTC
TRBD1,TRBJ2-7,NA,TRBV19,CASRPGQGGYEQYF,TGTGCCAGTAGACCGGGACAGGGTGGGTACGAGCAGTACTTC
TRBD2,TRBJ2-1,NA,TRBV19,CASTRLAGQYNEQFF,TGTGCCAGTACCAGACTAGCGGGTCAATACAATGAGCAGTTCTTC
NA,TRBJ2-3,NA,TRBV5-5,CASSSGGGRFTDTQYF,TGTGCCAGCAGCTCGGGGGGCGGACGGTTCACAGATACGCAGTATTTT
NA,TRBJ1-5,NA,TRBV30,CAWTLGVNQPQHF,TGTGCCTGGACACTAGGGGTCAATCAGCCCCAGCATTTT
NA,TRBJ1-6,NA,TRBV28,CASSSIRVDSPLHF,TGTGCCAGCAGTTCTATCCGGGTTGATTCACCCCTCCACTTT
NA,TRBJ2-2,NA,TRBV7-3,CASSLLGRADTGELFF,TGTGCCAGCAGCTTATTGGGGCGGGCCGACACCGGGGAGCTGTTTTTT
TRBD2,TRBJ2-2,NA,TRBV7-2,CASSKAGGPAGELFF,TGTGCCAGCAGCAAAGCGGGGGGCCCGGCCGGGGAGCTGTTTTTT
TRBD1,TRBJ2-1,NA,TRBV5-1,CASSLLGTGSVNEQFF,TGCGCCAGCAGCTTGCTGGGGACAGGGAGCGTGAATGAGCAGTTCTTC
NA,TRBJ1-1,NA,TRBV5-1,CASSSVNTEAFF,TGCGCCAGCAGCTCCGTGAACACTGAAGCTTTCTTT
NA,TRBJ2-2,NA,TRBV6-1,CASLRQDTGELFF,TGTGCCAGCCTAAGACAGGACACCGGGGAGCTGTTTTTT
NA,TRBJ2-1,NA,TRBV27,CASSYRPYNEQFF,TGTGCCAGCAGTTACAGGCCTTACAATGAGCAGTTCTTC